The present T cell receptor beta chain was sequenced within a study of T cell responses to AZD1222 COVID-19 vaccine. Study-level points and caveats: The study identified only 6 or 7 AZD1222 recipients as seropositive at baseline.

V gave up 1 base and J gave up 1 base, with 1 base separating them. The germline V gene has CDR1 SQVTM and CDR2 ANQGSEA. The CDR3 consists of 11 residues. TCRdb keeps only in-frame clones here, not all; method: immunoSEQ multiplex PCR. The data show about 56,000 clones, approximately 89% seen once. As regards this clone: Antigen specificity is unknown.

Specimen: peripheral blood, collected on day 0 of AZD1222 vaccination. The chain joins TRBV29-1 to TRBJ2-5; D ambiguous. The TCR originated in an adult in good health. CDR3 amino acids: CSVEGQETQYF. The CDR3 DNA reads as TGCAGCGTTGAAGGCCAAGAGACCCAGTACTTC.